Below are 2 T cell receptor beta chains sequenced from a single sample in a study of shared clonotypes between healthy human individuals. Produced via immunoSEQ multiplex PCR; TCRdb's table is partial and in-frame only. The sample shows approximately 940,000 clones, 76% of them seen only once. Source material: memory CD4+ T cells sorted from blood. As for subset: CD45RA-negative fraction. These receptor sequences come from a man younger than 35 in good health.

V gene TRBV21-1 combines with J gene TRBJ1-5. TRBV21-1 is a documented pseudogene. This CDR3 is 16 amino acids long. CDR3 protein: CATENRGRKGNQPQHF. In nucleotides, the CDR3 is TGTGCCACCGAAAACCGGGGGCGAAAAGGCAATCAGCCCCAGCATTTT.

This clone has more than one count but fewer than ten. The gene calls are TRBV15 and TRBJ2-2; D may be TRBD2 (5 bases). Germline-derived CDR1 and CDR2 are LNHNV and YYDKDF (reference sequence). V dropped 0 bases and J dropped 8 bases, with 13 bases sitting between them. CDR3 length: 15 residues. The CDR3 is CATSRDRGLTGELFF. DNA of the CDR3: TGTGCCACCAGCAGAGATCGGGGATTGACGGGGGAGCTGTTTTTT. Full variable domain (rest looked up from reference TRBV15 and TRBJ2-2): DAMVIQNPRYQVTQFGKPVTLSCSQTLNHNVMYWYQQKSSQAPKLLFHYYDKDFNNEADTPDNFQSRRPNTSFCFLDIRSPGLGDTAMYLCATSRDRGLTGELFFGEGSRLTVL.